Presented here are 7 T cell receptor beta chains from one specimen sequenced in a study of T cells in Graves' hyperthyroidism and ophthalmopathy. TCR beta CDR3 regions were amplified from RNA. HTBI primers were the set used in a first-round RT-PCR of the TCR CDR3. One entry per CDR3 protein, called by TCRdb with MiXCR from the multiplex PCR reads. The data contain 300,000 or so distinct CDR3 sequences, about 21% of them seen just once; the ten biggest clones take up over 40%. The sample was blood. Source of these receptors: a woman in her 50s with Graves' hyperthyroidism.

This clonotype was counted only a few times. The J gene is TRBJ2-2, the V gene TRBV5-1, with unresolved D. The ends were cut back, 3 bases at V and 0 bases at J, with 3 bases in the middle. In germline, CDR1 is SGHRS, CDR2 YFSETQ. This CDR3 is built from 13 residues. The CDR3 spells CASSSSNTGELFF. The DNA of the CDR3 is TGCGCCAGCAGCTCATCGAACACCGGGGAGCTGTTTTTT.

A word on this clonotype: A much larger clone sits a single nucleotide away, making a read error possible. This rearrangement joins TRBV12-3 or TRBV12-4 to TRBJ2-3; unclear D gene. The CDR3 runs to 15 residues. The chain's CDR3 is CTSSLARPSTDTQYF. CDR3 coding DNA: TGTACCAGCAGTTTGGCCAGACCTAGCACAGATACGCAGTATTTT.

Of note for this clonotype: Its ends do not fully match the called genes, so a read error is possible. The V and J genes are TRBV7-9 and TRBJ2-5; TRBD1 matches at 8 bases. Germline V gene data show CDR1 as SEHNR and CDR2 as FQNEAQ (reference sequence). This CDR3 region has 16 residues. Here the CDR3 DNA reads TGTGTCAGCAGCTCACCCCCGGGACAGGCACAAGAGACCCAGTACTTC. This sequence encodes CVSSSPPGQAQETQYF.

There are a few counts of this clonotype. Here the CDR3 reads CATSEVYEQYF. CDR3 DNA: TGTGCCACCTCCGAGGTCTACGAGCAGTACTTC. V is TRBV25-1 and J is TRBJ2-7; the D is unclear. Germline-derived CDR1 and CDR2 are MGHDK and SYGVNS. This CDR3 is built from 11 residues. V lost 10 bases and J 3 bases, leaving 10 bases between the germline ends.

This clonotype has just a few counts. This may arise from a read error, as a much more abundant clone is one base away. V usage is TRBV3-1 and J usage is TRBJ2-4, with D perhaps TRBD1 (5 bases). The CDR3 runs to 14 residues. Germline V gene sequence: CDR1 LGHDT, CDR2 YNNKEL (reference sequence). This chain's CDR3 is CSSSPSVQGIIQYF. Here the CDR3 DNA reads TGTTCCAGCAGCCCCTCTGTCCAGGGCATCATTCAGTACTTC.

This clonotype was seen repeatedly, ten times or more. The chain couples TRBV6-1 to TRBJ1-5; a possible D gene is TRBD1 (5 bases). The CDR3 is 13 residues long. CDR1 and CDR2 from the germline V gene are MNHNS and SASEGT. Trimming left V 5 bases short and J 2 bases short, with 7 bases between. CDR3 sequence reads: CASSIQGNQPQHF. The CDR3 region has the DNA TGTGCCAGCAGTATACAGGGCAATCAGCCCCAGCATTTT.

This clonotype was picked up many times. The V and J genes are TRBV11-2 and TRBJ2-2, with 8 bases lining up with TRBD2. V dropped 4 bases and J dropped 4; count of bases not matched to a gene: 5. The CDR3 spans 15 residues. Germline V CDR1 and CDR2: SGHAT, FQNNGV. DNA for the CDR3: TGTGCCAGCAGCTCAGGACTAGCAGTCACCGGGGAGCTGTTTTTT. Protein sequence: CASSSGLAVTGELFF.